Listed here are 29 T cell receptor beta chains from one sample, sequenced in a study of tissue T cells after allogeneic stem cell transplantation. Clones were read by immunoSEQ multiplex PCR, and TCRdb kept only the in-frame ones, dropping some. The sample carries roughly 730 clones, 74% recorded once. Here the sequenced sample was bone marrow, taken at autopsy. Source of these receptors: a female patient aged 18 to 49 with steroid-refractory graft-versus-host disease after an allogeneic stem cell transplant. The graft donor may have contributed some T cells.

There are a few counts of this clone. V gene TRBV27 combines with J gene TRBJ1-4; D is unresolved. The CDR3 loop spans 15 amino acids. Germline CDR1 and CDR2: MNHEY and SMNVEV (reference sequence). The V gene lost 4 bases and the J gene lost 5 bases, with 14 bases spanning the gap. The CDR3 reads CASSSDRARNEKLFF. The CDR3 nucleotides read TGTGCCAGCAGTTCTGACCGGGCGCGGAATGAAAAACTGTTTTTT.

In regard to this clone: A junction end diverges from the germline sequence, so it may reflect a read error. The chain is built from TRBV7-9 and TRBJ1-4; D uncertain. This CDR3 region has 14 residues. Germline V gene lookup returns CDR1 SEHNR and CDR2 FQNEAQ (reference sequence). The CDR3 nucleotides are TGTGCCAGCAGTTTAGGTTCTTCGGTGGAAAAACTGTTTTTT. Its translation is CASSLGSSVEKLFF.

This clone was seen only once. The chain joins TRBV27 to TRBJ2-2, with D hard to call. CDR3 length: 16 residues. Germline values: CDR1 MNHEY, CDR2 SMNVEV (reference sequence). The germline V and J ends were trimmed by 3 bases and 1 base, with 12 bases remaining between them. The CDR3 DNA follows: TGTGCCAGCAGTTTTGCGGTTTACTTGAACACCGGGGAGCTGTTTTTT. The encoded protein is CASSFAVYLNTGELFF.

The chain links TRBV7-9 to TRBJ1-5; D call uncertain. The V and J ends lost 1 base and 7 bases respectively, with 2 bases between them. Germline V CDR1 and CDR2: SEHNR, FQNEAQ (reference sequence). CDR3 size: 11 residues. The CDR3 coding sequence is TGTGCCAGCAGCTTAGAGCAGCCCCAGCATTTT. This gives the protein CASSLEQPQHF.

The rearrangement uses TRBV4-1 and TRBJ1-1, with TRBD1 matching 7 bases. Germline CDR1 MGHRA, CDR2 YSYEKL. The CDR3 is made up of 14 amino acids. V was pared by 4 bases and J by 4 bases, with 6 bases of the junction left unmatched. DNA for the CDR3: TGCGCCAGCAGCCCCACAGGGGTTGGCACTGAAGCTTTCTTT. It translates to CASSPTGVGTEAFF.

CDR3 coding DNA: TGTGCCAGCAGTGACTGGCGTTATTATGGCTACACCTTC. Translation: CASSDWRYYGYTF. The rearrangement links TRBV2 to TRBJ1-2; the D is unclear. The CDR3 contains 13 residues. Germline V lookup: CDR1 SNHLY, CDR2 FYNNEI. Trimming shortened V by 3 bases and J by 5 bases, and 10 bases separated the two germline ends.

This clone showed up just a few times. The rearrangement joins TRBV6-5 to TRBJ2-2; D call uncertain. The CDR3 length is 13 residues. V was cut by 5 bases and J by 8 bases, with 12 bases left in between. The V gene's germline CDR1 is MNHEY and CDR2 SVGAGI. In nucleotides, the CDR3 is TGTGCCAGCAGTCCCTCCCTCGTGGGGGAGCTGTTTTTT. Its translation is CASSPSLVGELFF.

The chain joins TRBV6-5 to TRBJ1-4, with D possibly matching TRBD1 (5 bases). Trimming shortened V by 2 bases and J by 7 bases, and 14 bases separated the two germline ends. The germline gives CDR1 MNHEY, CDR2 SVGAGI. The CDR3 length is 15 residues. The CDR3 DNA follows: TGTGCCAGCAGTTACGGGGGACGGTGGGGTGAAAAACTGTTTTTT. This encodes CASSYGGRWGEKLFF.

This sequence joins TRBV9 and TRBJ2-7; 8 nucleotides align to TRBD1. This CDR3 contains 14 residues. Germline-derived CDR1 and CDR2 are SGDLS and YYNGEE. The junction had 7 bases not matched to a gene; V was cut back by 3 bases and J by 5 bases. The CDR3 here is CASSGDRRGNEQYF. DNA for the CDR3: TGTGCCAGCAGCGGGGACAGGAGGGGAAACGAGCAGTACTTC.

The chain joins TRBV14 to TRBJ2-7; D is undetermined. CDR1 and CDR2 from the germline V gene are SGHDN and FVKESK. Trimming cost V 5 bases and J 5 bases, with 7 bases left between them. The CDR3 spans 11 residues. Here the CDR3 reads CASSYTHEQYF. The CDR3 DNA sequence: TGTGCCAGCAGCTATACACACGAGCAGTACTTC.

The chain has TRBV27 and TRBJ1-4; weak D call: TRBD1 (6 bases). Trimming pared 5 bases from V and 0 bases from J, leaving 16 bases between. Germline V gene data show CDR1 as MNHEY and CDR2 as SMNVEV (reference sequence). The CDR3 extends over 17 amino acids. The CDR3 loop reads CASSAPGTRTTNEKLFF. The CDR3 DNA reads TGTGCCAGCAGTGCTCCCGGGACACGGACAACTAATGAAAAACTGTTTTTT. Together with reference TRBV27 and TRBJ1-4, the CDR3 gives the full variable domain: EAQVTQNPRYLITVTGKKLTVTCSQNMNHEYMSWYRQDPGLGLRQIYYSMNVEVTDKGDVPEGYKVSRKEKRNFPLILESPSPNQTSLYFCASSAPGTRTTNEKLFFGSGTQLSVL.

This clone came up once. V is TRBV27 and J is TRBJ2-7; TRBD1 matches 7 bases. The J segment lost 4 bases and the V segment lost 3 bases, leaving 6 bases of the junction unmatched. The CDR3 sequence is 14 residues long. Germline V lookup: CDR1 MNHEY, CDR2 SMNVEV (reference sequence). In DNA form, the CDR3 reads TGTGCCAGCAGTTTTCACAGGGGCTGGTACGAGCAGTACTTC. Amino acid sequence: CASSFHRGWYEQYF.

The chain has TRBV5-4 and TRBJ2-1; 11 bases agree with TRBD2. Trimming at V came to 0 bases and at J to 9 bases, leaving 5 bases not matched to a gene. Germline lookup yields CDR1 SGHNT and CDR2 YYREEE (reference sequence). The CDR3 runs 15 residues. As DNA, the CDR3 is TGTGCCAGCAGCTTGGGCCTAGCGGGGGGCGGTGAGCAGTTCTTC. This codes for CASSLGLAGGGEQFF.

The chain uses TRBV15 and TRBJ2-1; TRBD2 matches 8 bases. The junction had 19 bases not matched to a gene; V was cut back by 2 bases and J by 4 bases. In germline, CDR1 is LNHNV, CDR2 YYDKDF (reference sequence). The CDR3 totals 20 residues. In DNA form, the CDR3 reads TGTGCCACCAGCAGACACCCCCTACCCTGGGCCGGGAGGGGTTACAATGAGCAGTTCTTC. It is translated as CATSRHPLPWAGRGYNEQFF.

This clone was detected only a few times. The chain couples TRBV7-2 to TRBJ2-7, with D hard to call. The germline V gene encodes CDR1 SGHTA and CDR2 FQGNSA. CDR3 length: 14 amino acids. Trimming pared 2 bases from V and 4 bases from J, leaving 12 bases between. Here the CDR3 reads CASSLFKGKYEQYF. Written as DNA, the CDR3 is TGTGCCAGCAGCTTATTCAAGGGAAAGTACGAGCAGTACTTC.

The CDR3 reads CASRTSGSYNEQFF. The CDR3 bases are TGTGCCAGCCGGACTAGCGGCTCCTACAATGAGCAGTTCTTC. The gene calls are TRBV6-5 and TRBJ2-1; 10 bases align to TRBD2. The V gene's germline CDR1 is MNHEY and CDR2 SVGAGI. This CDR3 is built from 14 residues. The trim removed 8 bases at V and 0 bases at J, leaving 1 base unmatched.

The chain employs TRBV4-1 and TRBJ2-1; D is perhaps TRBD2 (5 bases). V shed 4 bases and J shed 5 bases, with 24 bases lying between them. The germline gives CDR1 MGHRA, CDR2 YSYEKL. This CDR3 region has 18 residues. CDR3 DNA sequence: TGCGCCAGCAGCCGCGCTCTCGCCAAGCGGACGGGCGACAATGAGCAGTTCTTC. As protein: CASSRALAKRTGDNEQFF.

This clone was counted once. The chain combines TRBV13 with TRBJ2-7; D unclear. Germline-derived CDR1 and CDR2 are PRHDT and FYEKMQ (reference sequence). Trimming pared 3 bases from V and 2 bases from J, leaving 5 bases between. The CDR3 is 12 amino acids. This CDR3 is CASSFLPYEQYF. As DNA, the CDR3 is TGTGCCAGCAGCTTCCTCCCCTACGAGCAGTACTTC.

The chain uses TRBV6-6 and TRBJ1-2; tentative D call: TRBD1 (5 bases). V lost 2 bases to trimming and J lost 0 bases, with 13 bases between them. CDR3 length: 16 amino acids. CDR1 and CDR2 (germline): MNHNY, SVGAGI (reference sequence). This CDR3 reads CASSYAGGRSNYGYTF. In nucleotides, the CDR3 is TGTGCCAGCAGTTACGCCGGGGGAAGGTCTAACTATGGCTACACCTTC.

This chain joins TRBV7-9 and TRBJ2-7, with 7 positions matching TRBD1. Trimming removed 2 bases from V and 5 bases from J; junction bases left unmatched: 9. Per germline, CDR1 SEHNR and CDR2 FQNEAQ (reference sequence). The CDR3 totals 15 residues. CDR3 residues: CASSLRGQGIDEQYF. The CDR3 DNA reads TGTGCCAGCAGCTTAAGGGGGCAGGGTATCGACGAGCAGTACTTC. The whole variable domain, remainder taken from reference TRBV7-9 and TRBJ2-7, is DTGVSQNPRHKITKRGQNVTFRCDPISEHNRLYWYRQTLGQGPEFLTYFQNEAQLEKSRLLSDRFSAERPKGSFSTLEIQRTEQGDSAMYLCASSLRGQGIDEQYFGPGTRLTVT.

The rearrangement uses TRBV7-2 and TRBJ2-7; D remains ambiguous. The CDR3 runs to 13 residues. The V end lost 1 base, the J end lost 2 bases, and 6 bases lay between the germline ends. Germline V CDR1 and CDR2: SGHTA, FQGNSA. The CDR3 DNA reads TGTGCCAGCAGCTTAGACCTACCCTACGAGCAGTACTTC. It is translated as CASSLDLPYEQYF.

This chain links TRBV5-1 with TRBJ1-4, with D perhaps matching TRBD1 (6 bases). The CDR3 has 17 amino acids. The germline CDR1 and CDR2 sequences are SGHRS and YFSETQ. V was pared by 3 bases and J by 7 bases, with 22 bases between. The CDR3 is CASSSGAAWHVGEKLFF. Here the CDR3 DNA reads TGCGCCAGCAGCTCGGGGGCTGCGTGGCATGTGGGTGAAAAACTGTTTTTT.

CDR3 loop: CASSLGSPNEQYF. CDR3 nucleotide sequence: TGTGCCAGCAGCTTAGGATCCCCGAACGAGCAGTACTTC. This chain joins TRBV7-9 and TRBJ2-7, with D unclear. The germline V and J ends were trimmed by 1 base and 5 bases, with 9 bases remaining between them. This CDR3 is built from 13 residues. The germline CDR1 and CDR2 sequences are SEHNR and FQNEAQ (reference sequence).

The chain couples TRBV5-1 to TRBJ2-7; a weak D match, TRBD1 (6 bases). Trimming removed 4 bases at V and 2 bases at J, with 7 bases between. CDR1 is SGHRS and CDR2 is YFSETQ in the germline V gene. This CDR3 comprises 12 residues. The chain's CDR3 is CASSPGAYEQYF. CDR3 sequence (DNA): TGCGCCAGCAGCCCAGGGGCCTACGAGCAGTACTTC.

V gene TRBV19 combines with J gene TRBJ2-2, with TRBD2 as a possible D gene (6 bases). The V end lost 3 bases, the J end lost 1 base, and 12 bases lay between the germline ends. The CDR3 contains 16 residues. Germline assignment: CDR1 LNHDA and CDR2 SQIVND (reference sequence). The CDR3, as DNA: TGTGCCAGTAGTATGAAGCGGGTAAGGAACACCGGGGAGCTGTTTTTT. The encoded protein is CASSMKRVRNTGELFF.

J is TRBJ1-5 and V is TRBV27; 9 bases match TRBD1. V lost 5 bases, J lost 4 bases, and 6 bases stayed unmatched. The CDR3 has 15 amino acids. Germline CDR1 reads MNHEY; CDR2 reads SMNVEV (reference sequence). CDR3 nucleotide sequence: TGTGCCAGCAGTCCAGTGACAGGGGGAAATCAGCCCCAGCATTTT. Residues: CASSPVTGGNQPQHF.

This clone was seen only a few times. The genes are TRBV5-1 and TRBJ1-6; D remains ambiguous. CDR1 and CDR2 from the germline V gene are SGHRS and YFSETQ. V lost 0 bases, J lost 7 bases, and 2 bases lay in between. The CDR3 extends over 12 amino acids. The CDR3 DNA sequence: TGCGCCAGCAGCTTGGGAAATTCACCCCTCCACTTT. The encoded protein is CASSLGNSPLHF.

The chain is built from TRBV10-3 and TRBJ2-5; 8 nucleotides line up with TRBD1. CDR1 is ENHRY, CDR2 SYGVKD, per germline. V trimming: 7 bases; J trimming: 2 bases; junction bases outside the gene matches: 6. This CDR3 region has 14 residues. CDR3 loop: CAIKGTGFQETQYF. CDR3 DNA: TGTGCCATCAAGGGGACAGGTTTTCAAGAGACCCAGTACTTC.

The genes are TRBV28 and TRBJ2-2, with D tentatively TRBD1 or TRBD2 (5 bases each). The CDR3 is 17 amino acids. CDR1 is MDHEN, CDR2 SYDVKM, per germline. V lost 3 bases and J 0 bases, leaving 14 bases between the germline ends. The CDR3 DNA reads TGTGCCAGCAGTTTGCAAATCGGGACGGCGAACACCGGGGAGCTGTTTTTT. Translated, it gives CASSLQIGTANTGELFF.